Listed here are 31 T cell receptor beta chains from one sample, sequenced in a study of T cells in Graves' hyperthyroidism and ophthalmopathy (dated by TCRdb to about 2019). To prepare the library, multiplex PCR was applied. The data were produced on an Illumina HiSeq 2000. The TCR beta CDR3 regions were amplified from the RNA transcripts. The TCR CDR3 was subjected to a first round of RT-PCR using the HTBI primer set and the Qiagen OneStep RT-PCR kit. The public reads were reanalyzed by TCRdb: fastp trimming at Q25, MiXCR alignment, in-frame beta chains only. Rows are combined by CDR3 protein, so each entry shows the most common genes and DNA. Recorded for this sample are roughly 300,000 distinct CDR3 sequences; around 23% of them occurred a single time. The ten largest make up around half of the sample. The sample consisted of blood. These receptors were obtained from a woman aged 45-65 years with Graves' hyperthyroidism.

This chain uses TRBV4-1 with TRBJ1-6; D unclear. The CDR3 consists of 15 residues. Trimming cost V 0 bases and J 5 bases, with 8 bases left between them. CDR1 and CDR2 from the germline V gene are MGHRA and YSYEKL. The CDR3 region is CASSQEGRNNSPLHF. The CDR3, as DNA: TGCGCCAGCAGCCAAGAGGGAAGAAATAATTCACCCCTCCACTTT.

The table lists this clonotype with many counts. The genes are TRBV29-1 and TRBJ1-1, with a possible D match to TRBD1 (5 bases). CDR3 size: 13 residues. Germline lookup yields CDR1 SQVTM and CDR2 ANQGSEA. Trimming took off 4 bases at V and 0 bases at J, with 9 bases between the two ends. The CDR3 protein is CSVGGEVNTEAFF. The CDR3 coding sequence is TGCAGCGTTGGAGGGGAGGTGAACACTGAAGCTTTCTTT.

The chain couples TRBV30 to TRBJ1-4, with 9 positions matching TRBD1. The germline V gene encodes CDR1 GTSNPN and CDR2 SVGIG (reference sequence). The J segment lost 8 bases and the V segment lost 0 bases, leaving 10 bases of the junction unmatched. The CDR3 consists of 16 residues. The CDR3 sequence: CAWSVGGETGGEKLFF. For the CDR3, the DNA is TGTGCCTGGAGTGTTGGGGGCGAGACAGGGGGGGAAAAACTGTTTTTT. Complete variable domain (other parts from reference TRBV30 and TRBJ1-4): SQTIHQWPATLVQPVGSPLSLECTVEGTSNPNLYWYRQAAGRGLQLLFYSVGIGQISSEVPQNLSASRPQDRQFILSSKKLLLSDSGFYLCAWSVGGETGGEKLFFGSGTQLSVL.

In its sample, this clonotype was seen many times. The chain joins TRBV12-3 or TRBV12-4 to TRBJ1-6; D is perhaps TRBD1 (5 bases). Trimming stripped 6 bases from V and 3 bases from J, with 6 bases between. This CDR3 has 13 amino acids. The CDR3 region has the DNA TGTGCCAGCAGACAGGACTATAATTCACCCCTCCACTTT. Its protein is CASRQDYNSPLHF.

This clonotype has ten or more counts. J is TRBJ1-2 and V is TRBV3-1; D gene unclear. CDR1 is LGHDT, CDR2 YNNKEL, per germline (reference sequence). This CDR3 comprises 15 residues. V lost 1 base to trimming and J lost 0 bases, with 9 bases between them. CDR3 residues: CASSQARRTNYGYTF. CDR3 bases: TGTGCCAGCAGCCAAGCAAGACGTACTAACTATGGCTACACCTTC.

This clonotype is a singleton in its sample. This chain joins TRBV19 and TRBJ2-7; D possibly uses TRBD1 or TRBD2 (6 bases each). The CDR3 has 15 residues. V was pared by 2 bases and J by 2 bases, with 13 bases between. Germline V CDR1 and CDR2: LNHDA, SQIVND (reference sequence). The CDR3 sequence is CASSIRQGGTYEQYF. CDR3 bases: TGTGCCAGTAGTATACGACAAGGGGGGACCTACGAGCAGTACTTC.

This clonotype was observed at least ten times. V gene TRBV30 combines with J gene TRBJ1-1, with D unresolved. Germline V gives CDR1 GTSNPN, CDR2 SVGIG (reference sequence). V lost 2 bases, J lost 7 bases, and 8 bases lay in between. CDR3 length: 11 residues. CDR3 DNA sequence: TGTGCCTGGAGTTCGACGGTTGAAGCTTTCTTT. Encoded protein: CAWSSTVEAFF.

The chain is built from TRBV19 and TRBJ2-7, with 7 bases aligning to TRBD1. The V gene's germline CDR1 is LNHDA and CDR2 SQIVND (reference sequence). This CDR3 has 14 residues. The V gene end was trimmed by 6 bases and the J gene end by 2 bases; junction bases not matched to a gene: 7. The CDR3 reads CASSPRGPTYEQYF. The CDR3 DNA reads as TGTGCCAGTAGCCCGAGGGGGCCAACCTACGAGCAGTACTTC.

The gene calls are TRBV12-3 or TRBV12-4 and TRBJ2-7; D unresolved. This CDR3 region has 14 residues. Between the trimmed V and J ends, which lost 6 bases and 6 bases, there was a span of 18 bases. The CDR3, as DNA: TGTGCCAGCAGCCCCCCCCGTCCCAGAAGCGAGCAGTACTTC. It encodes CASSPPRPRSEQYF.

J is TRBJ2-7 and V is TRBV12-3 or TRBV12-4; TRBD2 matches at 11 bases. The CDR3 runs to 16 residues. Trimming removed 6 bases from V and 3 bases from J; junction bases left unmatched: 10. The CDR3 DNA reads as TGTGCCAGCAGCCCGACCACTAGCGGGAGAAACTACGAGCAGTACTTC. Protein: CASSPTTSGRNYEQYF.

This clonotype was detected a few times. The rearrangement links TRBV30 to TRBJ2-6; possible D gene TRBD1, 5 bases. V shed 0 bases and J shed 2 bases, with 8 bases lying between them. This CDR3 has 15 amino acids. Germline loops: CDR1 GTSNPN, CDR2 SVGIG (reference sequence). The CDR3: CAWSVKGAGANVLTF. Here the CDR3 DNA reads TGTGCCTGGAGTGTAAAAGGGGCTGGGGCCAACGTCCTGACTTTC.

This clonotype was observed many times. This chain connects TRBV7-8 to TRBJ2-7, with 12 bases matching TRBD2. The ends lost 4 bases at V and 6 bases at J; junction bases unmatched: 4. The germline V gene encodes CDR1 SGHVS and CDR2 FQNEAQ. The CDR3 runs 14 residues. The CDR3: CASSYGLAGSEQYF. The CDR3, as DNA: TGTGCCAGCAGCTACGGACTAGCGGGAAGCGAGCAGTACTTC.

The genes are TRBV5-1 and TRBJ2-7; TRBD1 or TRBD2 may be the D gene (5 bases each). Germline loops: CDR1 SGHRS, CDR2 YFSETQ. The CDR3 runs to 14 residues. V was cut by 4 bases and J by 3 bases, with 14 bases left in between. The CDR3 DNA is TGCGCCAGCAGCCCCGGGGCAGGGAACTACGAGCAGTACTTC. This codes for CASSPGAGNYEQYF.

The sample holds a few counts of this clonotype. This chain links TRBV4-1 with TRBJ2-6, with 9 positions matching TRBD1. This CDR3 region has 17 residues. After removal of 4 bases from V and 1 base from J, the junction contained 5 bases not matched to a gene. Germline CDR1 reads MGHRA; CDR2 reads YSYEKL. CDR3 bases: TGCGCCAGCAGCCTAACACAGGGGGCGTCTGGGGCCAACGTCCTGACTTTC. Residues: CASSLTQGASGANVLTF.

The chain employs TRBV11-1 and TRBJ2-3; tentatively, D is TRBD1 (7 bases). CDR3 length: 15 residues. Germline V gives CDR1 SGHAT, CDR2 FQDESV (reference sequence). V was clipped by 4 bases and J by 6 bases, with 17 bases between them. CDR3 sequence (DNA): TGTGCCAGCAGCTGGAACCAGGGGGGCATGGATACGCAGTATTTT. Translation gives CASSWNQGGMDTQYF.

The chain employs TRBV9 and TRBJ2-7, with 7 nucleotides matching TRBD2. Germline assignment: CDR1 SGDLS and CDR2 YYNGEE. CDR3 length equals 14 residues. Germline trimming cut 4 bases from V and 4 bases from J; bases unmatched to any gene: 8. CDR3 residues: CASSKEGAGYEQYF. In DNA, the CDR3 is TGTGCCAGCAGCAAAGAAGGAGCGGGGTACGAGCAGTACTTC.

This clonotype has ten or more counts. CDR3 bases: TGCAGTGCTGTGAGGGGGGAGCAGTACTTC. Amino acids: CSAVRGEQYF. The chain carries TRBV20-1 and TRBJ2-7; a weak D match, TRBD1 (6 bases). This CDR3 has 10 residues. Germline V gene data show CDR1 as DFQATT and CDR2 as SNEGSKA (reference sequence). V was cut by 5 bases and J by 7 bases, with 9 bases left in between.

For this clonotype: This may be a read error: a much more frequent sequence differs by one nucleotide. The genes are TRBV18 and TRBJ2-1; D is uncertain. CDR3 size: 14 residues. The V gene's germline CDR1 is KGHSH and CDR2 LQKENI. The DNA of the CDR3 is TGTGCCAGCCCACCACCGTCCTCGCCCAATGAGCAGTTCTTC. Amino acid sequence: CASPPPSSPNEQFF. The variable domain in full, completed from reference TRBV18 and TRBJ2-1, reads NAGVMQNPRHLVRRRGQEARLRCSPMKGHSHVYWYRQLPEEGLKFMVYLQKENIIDESGMPKERFSAEFPKEGPSILRIQQVVRGDSAAYFCASPPPSSPNEQFFGPGTRLTVL.

The chain recombines TRBV20-1 with TRBJ1-2; 10 bases are a match to TRBD1. With 6 bases clipped from V and 8 bases from J, the junction kept 9 bases outside the gene matches. The CDR3 contains 13 residues. CDR1 and CDR2 from the germline V gene are DFQATT and SNEGSKA (reference sequence). This CDR3 reads CSAPTGGLFGYTF. CDR3 in DNA: TGCAGTGCCCCGACAGGGGGCCTTTTCGGCTACACCTTC.

The table lists this clonotype with many counts. The chain uses TRBV12-3 or TRBV12-4 and TRBJ2-3; D gene ambiguous. Trimming left V 1 base short and J 2 bases short, with 7 bases between. The CDR3 consists of 14 residues. Here the CDR3 DNA reads TGTGCCAGCAGTTTAGGCGCGGCCACAGATACGCAGTATTTT. This codes for CASSLGAATDTQYF.

This chain links TRBV15 with TRBJ2-7; the D is unclear. The CDR3 consists of 13 residues. Trimming took 0 bases from V and 3 from J, leaving 6 bases between them. In germline, CDR1 is LNHNV, CDR2 YYDKDF (reference sequence). This chain's CDR3 is CATSREGRYEQYF. The CDR3 DNA reads as TGTGCCACCAGCAGAGAGGGTCGCTACGAGCAGTACTTC.

The chain recombines TRBV28 with TRBJ2-7; 11 nucleotides line up with TRBD2. V trimming: 3 bases; J trimming: 3 bases; junction bases outside the gene matches: 4. Germline V gene lookup returns CDR1 MDHEN and CDR2 SYDVKM. The CDR3 is made up of 15 amino acids. DNA of the CDR3: TGTGCCAGCAGTTTTTTACTAGCGGGAGACTACGAGCAGTACTTC. Translated, it gives CASSFLLAGDYEQYF.

The V gene is TRBV20-1, the J gene TRBJ2-3; D uncertain. V was trimmed by 0 bases and J by 0 bases, leaving 10 bases between them. The CDR3 length is 15 residues. The germline V gene has CDR1 DFQATT and CDR2 SNEGSKA (reference sequence). CDR3 in amino acids: CSARDAELSTDTQYF. In nucleotides, the CDR3 is TGCAGTGCTAGAGATGCGGAATTGAGCACAGATACGCAGTATTTT.

Ten or more counts support this clonotype. The chain joins TRBV6-1 to TRBJ2-5; TRBD1 or TRBD2 may be the D gene (5 bases each). The germline V gene has CDR1 MNHNS and CDR2 SASEGT. Trimming stripped 3 bases from V and 9 bases from J, with 11 bases between. CDR3 size: 12 residues. In nucleotides, the CDR3 is TGTGCCAGCAGTGAGGGGCGGGTAGCCCAGTACTTC. Amino acid sequence: CASSEGRVAQYF.

This clonotype was seen ten or more times. The rearrangement links TRBV18 to TRBJ2-7; 7 nucleotides align to TRBD1. Germline CDR1 and CDR2: KGHSH and LQKENI. With V trimmed by 0 bases and J by 3 bases, 5 bases remained unmatched. The CDR3 contains 15 residues. The CDR3 sequence: CASSPPAAGGYEQYF. In DNA, the CDR3 is TGTGCCAGCTCACCACCCGCGGCAGGGGGCTACGAGCAGTACTTC.

The CDR3 spells CASGPLDRGNEKLFF. As DNA, the CDR3 is TGTGCCAGCGGCCCTCTGGACAGGGGGAATGAAAAACTGTTTTTT. The gene calls are TRBV14 and TRBJ1-4, with 10 positions matching TRBD1. Germline CDR1 and CDR2: SGHDN and FVKESK. This CDR3 comprises 15 residues. V gave up 8 bases and J gave up 5 bases; unmatched junction bases: 8.

As concerns this clonotype: A much more abundant neighbour one base away suggests this may be a read error. The chain combines TRBV27 with TRBJ1-4; 9 bases agree with TRBD1. The V gene's germline CDR1 is MNHEY and CDR2 SMNVEV (reference sequence). The CDR3 is made up of 15 amino acids. J was trimmed by 10 bases and V by 2 bases; bases with no gene match: 8. CDR3 nucleotide sequence: TGTGCCAGCAGTTTAGGACAGGGGAGGAGTGGAAAACTGTTTTTT. Translated, it gives CASSLGQGRSGKLFF.

V gene TRBV6-1 combines with J gene TRBJ1-5, with D maybe TRBD1 (6 bases). The ends were cut back, 1 base at V and 6 bases at J, with 31 bases in the middle. CDR1 is MNHNS, CDR2 SASEGT, per germline. The CDR3 length is 21 residues. The CDR3 region is CASSEGGPGRGRIWGSQPQHF. CDR3 in DNA: TGTGCCAGCAGTGAAGGGGGCCCGGGACGGGGGCGCATTTGGGGTAGTCAGCCCCAGCATTTT.

Many counts were recorded for this clonotype. V and J are TRBV27 and TRBJ1-1; a weak D match, TRBD1 (5 bases). V dropped 2 bases and J dropped 0 bases, with 16 bases sitting between them. CDR3 size: 17 residues. The germline V gene encodes CDR1 MNHEY and CDR2 SMNVEV (reference sequence). The DNA for the CDR3 is TGTGCCAGCAGTTTACAGAAGACAGCTTTATTGAACACTGAAGCTTTCTTT. Amino acid sequence: CASSLQKTALLNTEAFF.

This clonotype was counted ten times or more. The CDR3 loop is CASSLGSGYTF. The CDR3 nucleotides are TGTGCCAGCAGCTTAGGTAGTGGCTACACCTTC. The chain recombines TRBV11-2 with TRBJ1-2; D is undetermined. V was cut by 1 base and J by 7 bases, with 4 bases left in between. Germline V lookup: CDR1 SGHAT, CDR2 FQNNGV. The CDR3 runs 11 residues.

This clonotype was counted ten times or more. The CDR3 nucleotides are TGTGCCAGCAGTCATGGATCCCTGGGGGGGTCAGATACGCAGTATTTT. This encodes CASSHGSLGGSDTQYF. V gene TRBV6-1 combines with J gene TRBJ2-3, with 7 nucleotides matching TRBD2. The V gene end was trimmed by 5 bases and the J gene end by 4 bases; junction bases not matched to a gene: 12. Germline assignment: CDR1 MNHNS and CDR2 SASEGT. CDR3 size: 16 residues.